Shown below are 7 T cell receptor beta chains from a single sample sequenced in a study of vaccination and CD4 T cells after COVID-19. The Oncomine TCR Beta short-read assay sequenced DNA from cultured CD4+ T cells. MiXCR, run by TCRdb on the PCR reads, gives a single entry per CDR3 protein. The table records more than 15,000 distinct CDR3 sequences, around 47% of them present only once. No antigens are known for them. Stated time point: late sampling 161 to 241 days after vaccination in a few convalescent patients. Stated treatment: approximately nine-day PBMC culture with coronavirus spike peptide pools or control peptides (ViraFEST assay). The sample in question was CD4+ T cells from blood, cultured in vitro, obtained about 7 months after SARS-CoV-2 vaccination. These TCRs come from a human donor who had recovered from COVID-19.

This clonotype has more than one count but fewer than ten. V gene TRBV20-1 combines with J gene TRBJ1-2, with unresolved D. This CDR3 has 13 residues. Germline CDR1 is DFQATT and CDR2 is SNEGSKA (reference sequence). Trimming stripped 4 bases from V and 6 bases from J, with 15 bases between. CDR3 residues: CSAMKRLVDGYTF. CDR3 sequence (DNA): TGCAGTGCTATGAAGCGACTGGTGGATGGCTACACCTTC.

The CDR3 nucleotides are TGTGCCAGCAGTTTATGGCAGGGTAACGAGCAGTACTTC. Its translation is CASSLWQGNEQYF. This chain uses TRBV12-3 or TRBV12-4 with TRBJ2-5, with D maybe TRBD1 (5 bases). The J call may be incorrect, as the DNA end agrees better with TRBJ2-7. This CDR3 is 13 amino acids long.

This clonotype was observed a few times. This chain links TRBV24-1 with TRBJ2-5; the match to TRBD2 covers 10 bases. V was pared by 5 bases and J by 4 bases, with 18 bases of the junction left unmatched. The CDR3 contains 19 residues. The germline V gene has CDR1 KGHDR and CDR2 SFDVKD. The CDR3 loop is CATSAGVELAGVTRETQYF. CDR3 DNA: TGTGCCACCAGTGCTGGAGTGGAGCTAGCGGGAGTTACACGAGAGACCCAGTACTTC.

V usage is TRBV18 and J usage is TRBJ2-7, with 9 nucleotides matching TRBD2. V shed 6 bases and J 5 bases; nucleotides not matched to a gene: 5. CDR3 length: 13 amino acids. Per the germline V gene, CDR1 is KGHSH and CDR2 is LQKENI. CDR3 in amino acids: CASSGGLANEQYF. DNA of the CDR3: TGTGCCAGCTCGGGTGGACTAGCGAACGAGCAGTACTTC.

V usage is TRBV25-1 and J usage is TRBJ2-5; 8 bases line up with TRBD2. V shed 8 bases, J shed 5 bases, and the junction held 13 bases outside the gene matches. The CDR3 has 15 residues. CDR1 MGHDK and CDR2 SYGVNS come from the germline V gene. The CDR3 nucleotides read TGTGCCAGCGGCCAAGCGGGAGCCGAGGGGGAGACCCAGTACTTC. Translation gives CASGQAGAEGETQYF.

The gene calls are TRBV7-3 and TRBJ2-1; 8 bases line up with TRBD2. The length of the CDR3 is 16 residues. V lost 5 bases, J lost 4 bases, and 10 bases stayed unmatched. Germline values: CDR1 SGHTA, CDR2 FQGTGA. CDR3 amino acids: CASSRFQAGGYNEQFF. The DNA for the CDR3 is TGTGCCAGCAGCCGATTCCAGGCGGGAGGATACAATGAGCAGTTCTTC. The full variable domain, rest sourced from reference TRBV7-3 and TRBJ2-1, is GAGVSQTPSNKVTEKGKYVELRCDPISGHTALYWYRQSLGQGPEFLIYFQGTGAADDSGLPNDRFFAVRPEGSVSTLKIQRTERGDSAVYLCASSRFQAGGYNEQFFGPGTRLTVL.

This clonotype was picked up one time. Compared with germline, one end of the junction differs, possibly owing to a read error. This chain joins TRBV7-9 and TRBJ2-5; TRBD2 agrees at 12 bases. CDR3 size: 16 residues. The germline gives CDR1 SEHNR, CDR2 FQNEAQ (reference sequence). The CDR3 is CAGSWRRLAGDETQYF. As DNA, the CDR3 is TGTGCCGGCAGCTGGAGAAGACTAGCGGGAGATGAGACCCAGTACTTC.